A selection of T cell receptor beta chains follows, all from one sample in a study of T cell changes during pregnancy in multiple sclerosis. This table comes from immunoSEQ multiplex PCR, and its TCRdb copy is limited to in-frame clones, with some not included. The sample includes about 69,000 clones, over 75% of them seen just once. The input for sequencing was CD4+ T cells from peripheral blood mononuclear cells, taken in the third trimester of pregnancy. The receptors come from a female donor in good health, enrolled as a control in a pregnancy study. CDR3s include the opening cysteine and the closing phenylalanine or tryptophan. A D gene is named only where the DNA matches it firmly. Size is omitted from some rows. Given values are once, few, many or a class for expanded clones.

abundance: -
v_gene: TRBV7-2
d_gene: -
j_gene: TRBJ1-6
CDR3nt: TGTGCCAGCAGGAGCGGTGTCGATTCACCCCTCCACTTT
CDR3aa: CASRSGVDSPLHF

abundance: -
v_gene: TRBV6-5
d_gene: -
j_gene: TRBJ1-6
CDR3nt: TGTGCCAGCAGTTCTGACAGGTTTGGTTCACCCCTCCACTTT
CDR3aa: CASSSDRFGSPLHF

abundance: -
v_gene: TRBV11-2
d_gene: TRBD1
j_gene: TRBJ2-2
CDR3nt: TGTGCCAGCAGAACCCAAGACAGGGGGGGCAACACCGGGGAGCTGTTTTTT
CDR3aa: CASRTQDRGGNTGELFF

abundance: -
v_gene: TRBV27
d_gene: TRBD1
j_gene: TRBJ2-2
CDR3nt: TGTGCCAGCAGGGGACAGGGGGTGAACACCGGGGAGCTGTTTTTT
CDR3aa: CASRGQGVNTGELFF

abundance: -
v_gene: TRBV19
d_gene: TRBD1
j_gene: TRBJ1-1
CDR3nt: TGTGCCAGTAGTACCCGGACAGGGGGCGAATTGGATGAAGCTTTCTTT
CDR3aa: CASSTRTGGELDEAFF

abundance: -
v_gene: TRBV7-9
d_gene: -
j_gene: TRBJ2-7
CDR3nt: TGTGCCAGCACTTCTTATCGGACAGCCTACGAGCAGTACTTC
CDR3aa: CASTSYRTAYEQYF

abundance: few
v_gene: TRBV4-3
d_gene: TRBD1
j_gene: TRBJ1-1
CDR3nt: TGCGCCAGCAGCCAAGATAAACAGGGGGCGAAAGCTTTCTTT
CDR3aa: CASSQDKQGAKAFF

abundance: -
v_gene: TRBV5-5
d_gene: -
j_gene: TRBJ1-4
CDR3nt: TGTGCCAGCAGCTTGTTTTATAGCAGGGATAATGAAAAACTGTTTTTT
CDR3aa: CASSLFYSRDNEKLFF

abundance: -
v_gene: TRBV6-6
d_gene: TRBD1
j_gene: TRBJ1-2
CDR3nt: TGTGCCAGCAGTGTTTTACAGGGGGCCAACTATGGCTACACCTTC
CDR3aa: CASSVLQGANYGYTF

abundance: once
v_gene: TRBV9
d_gene: TRBD1
j_gene: TRBJ2-1
CDR3nt: TGTGCCAGCAGCGTAGATACCGGGACAGGCTTCGATGAGCAGTTCTTC
CDR3aa: CASSVDTGTGFDEQFF

abundance: -
v_gene: TRBV27
d_gene: -
j_gene: TRBJ1-5
CDR3nt: TGTGCCAGCAGTTTGTCGGTTGGAGGCAATCAGCCCCAGCATTTT
CDR3aa: CASSLSVGGNQPQHF

abundance: -
v_gene: TRBV11-3
d_gene: TRBD2
j_gene: TRBJ2-7
CDR3nt: TGTGCCAGCAGCTCGGTCGGGGGGTCCGGCGAGCAGTACTTC
CDR3aa: CASSSVGGSGEQYF

abundance: -
v_gene: TRBV9
d_gene: -
j_gene: TRBJ1-2
CDR3nt: TGTGCCAGCAGCGTACGGGATGTAAACTATGGCTACACCTTC
CDR3aa: CASSVRDVNYGYTF

abundance: once
v_gene: TRBV4-3
d_gene: -
j_gene: TRBJ1-3
CDR3nt: TGCGCCAGCAGCCAAGCCTCCGTCCGCTCTGGAAACACCATATATTTT
CDR3aa: CASSQASVRSGNTIYF

abundance: -
v_gene: TRBV19
d_gene: -
j_gene: TRBJ1-4
CDR3nt: TGTGCCAGTAGGACGGACTCCTTGAGAAAACTGTTTTTT
CDR3aa: CASRTDSLRKLFF

abundance: -
v_gene: TRBV7-3
d_gene: TRBD1
j_gene: TRBJ2-7
CDR3nt: TGTGCCAGCAGCTTACACAGGGGAAGGTACGAGCAGTACTTC
CDR3aa: CASSLHRGRYEQYF

abundance: -
v_gene: TRBV2
d_gene: TRBD1
j_gene: TRBJ2-1
CDR3nt: TGTGCCAGCAGGGATCGAACAGGGGACAATGAGCAGTTCTTC
CDR3aa: CASRDRTGDNEQFF

abundance: -
v_gene: TRBV7-2
d_gene: -
j_gene: TRBJ1-2
CDR3nt: TGTGCCAGCAGCCCCCAGGACTTTTCATATGGCTACACCTTC
CDR3aa: CASSPQDFSYGYTF

abundance: once
v_gene: TRBV7-9
d_gene: TRBD1
j_gene: TRBJ1-2
CDR3nt: TGTGCCAGCAGCTTCCAGGAGACAGGGGGCGGATATGGCTACACCTTC
CDR3aa: CASSFQETGGGYGYTF

abundance: -
v_gene: TRBV2
d_gene: TRBD1
j_gene: TRBJ2-2
CDR3nt: TGTGCCAGCAGTGAACGACAGGGGGGATTCACCGGGGAGCTGTTTTTT
CDR3aa: CASSERQGGFTGELFF

abundance: -
v_gene: TRBV7-2
d_gene: TRBD2
j_gene: TRBJ2-3
CDR3nt: TGTGCCAGCAGCCCCCGTGTTAGCGGGGGTACAGATACGCAGTATTTT
CDR3aa: CASSPRVSGGTDTQYF

abundance: -
v_gene: TRBV6-5
d_gene: -
j_gene: TRBJ2-7
CDR3nt: TGTGCCAGCAGTTACCGGACTGGGTCAACCTACGAGCAGTACTTC
CDR3aa: CASSYRTGSTYEQYF

abundance: -
v_gene: TRBV19
d_gene: -
j_gene: TRBJ1-2
CDR3nt: TGTGCCAGTAGAAACCCCACAGGGAATCAGGATGGCTACACCTTC
CDR3aa: CASRNPTGNQDGYTF

abundance: -
v_gene: TRBV19
d_gene: -
j_gene: TRBJ1-5
CDR3nt: TGTGCCAGTAGTGTTACAGGGATTCAGCCCCAGCATTTT
CDR3aa: CASSVTGIQPQHF

abundance: -
v_gene: TRBV28
d_gene: TRBD1
j_gene: TRBJ2-5
CDR3nt: TGTGCCAGCCGCCCAGGGGGCGGGTTGGAGACCCAGTACTTC
CDR3aa: CASRPGGGLETQYF

abundance: -
v_gene: TRBV30
d_gene: -
j_gene: TRBJ2-2
CDR3nt: TGTGCCTGGAGTGCCCCAAGAGGCGGGGAGCTGTTTTTT
CDR3aa: CAWSAPRGGELFF

abundance: -
v_gene: TRBV2
d_gene: -
j_gene: TRBJ1-6
CDR3nt: TGTGCCAGCACGCGTTCGGGGTTTGTTAATTCACCCCTCCACTTT
CDR3aa: CASTRSGFVNSPLHF

abundance: -
v_gene: TRBV6-5
d_gene: TRBD1
j_gene: TRBJ2-1
CDR3nt: TGTGCCAGCACTTGGACAGGGGGCGAAGGGGAGCAGTTCTTC
CDR3aa: CASTWTGGEGEQFF

abundance: few
v_gene: TRBV4-1
d_gene: TRBD1
j_gene: TRBJ2-3
CDR3nt: TGCGCCAGCAGCCAACCCTCAACAGGGGGCACAGATACGCAGTATTTT
CDR3aa: CASSQPSTGGTDTQYF

abundance: once
v_gene: TRBV2
d_gene: TRBD1
j_gene: TRBJ1-1
CDR3nt: TGTGCCGGGAGGGACAGGGAGAACACTGAAGCTTTCTTT
CDR3aa: CAGRDRENTEAFF

abundance: -
v_gene: TRBV19
d_gene: TRBD2
j_gene: TRBJ2-7
CDR3nt: TGTGCCAGTAGTGGAAGACTAGCGGGCGAGCAGTACTTC
CDR3aa: CASSGRLAGEQYF

abundance: -
v_gene: TRBV20-1
d_gene: -
j_gene: TRBJ1-1
CDR3nt: TGCAGTGCCTCTAGGACAGTGGAAGCTTTCTTT
CDR3aa: CSASRTVEAFF

abundance: -
v_gene: TRBV4-3
d_gene: TRBD1
j_gene: TRBJ2-6
CDR3nt: TGCGCCAGCAGCCCTCGGGACAGAGACTCTGGGGCCAACGTCCTGACTTTC
CDR3aa: CASSPRDRDSGANVLTF

abundance: -
v_gene: TRBV11-3
d_gene: TRBD2
j_gene: TRBJ2-3
CDR3nt: TGTGCCAGCACCCCCGCCGGGGGGGGTGGAGATACGCAGTATTTT
CDR3aa: CASTPAGGGGDTQYF

abundance: -
v_gene: TRBV2
d_gene: TRBD2
j_gene: TRBJ2-7
CDR3nt: TGTGCCAGCAGAGCTGGGACTAGCGGTTCCTACGAGCAGTACTTC
CDR3aa: CASRAGTSGSYEQYF

abundance: -
v_gene: TRBV19
d_gene: TRBD1
j_gene: TRBJ1-2
CDR3nt: TGTGCCGGCTCAAACCAGGGGGAATATGGCTACACCTTC
CDR3aa: CAGSNQGEYGYTF

abundance: -
v_gene: TRBV5-1
d_gene: -
j_gene: TRBJ2-1
CDR3nt: TGCGCCAGCAGCCCCTCGCCGAGTCACTCCTACAATGAGCAGTTCTTC
CDR3aa: CASSPSPSHSYNEQFF

abundance: -
v_gene: TRBV4-1
d_gene: TRBD1
j_gene: TRBJ1-4
CDR3nt: TGCGCCAGAACCGAAGGGGGCGCGGAAGCAACTAATGAAAAACTGTTTTTT
CDR3aa: CARTEGGAEATNEKLFF

abundance: -
v_gene: TRBV6-6
d_gene: -
j_gene: TRBJ1-5
CDR3nt: TGTGCCAGCGGGGGCCAGGATCAGCCCCAGCATTTT
CDR3aa: CASGGQDQPQHF

abundance: -
v_gene: TRBV30
d_gene: -
j_gene: TRBJ2-1
CDR3nt: TGTGCCTGGTCCAGCGACCGCTACAATGAGCAGTTCTTC
CDR3aa: CAWSSDRYNEQFF

abundance: -
v_gene: TRBV30
d_gene: TRBD2
j_gene: TRBJ2-7
CDR3nt: TGTGCCTGGAGTGTGGGGGGGAGCTCCTACGAGCAGTACTTC
CDR3aa: CAWSVGGSSYEQYF

abundance: -
v_gene: TRBV5-1
d_gene: TRBD2
j_gene: TRBJ2-5
CDR3nt: TGCGCCAGCAGCCCACTCGGGGGGGGGTACCAAGAGACCCAGTACTTC
CDR3aa: CASSPLGGGYQETQYF